This T cell receptor beta chain was sequenced during a study of T cell changes during pregnancy in multiple sclerosis. TCRdb's copy holds only in-frame clones and misses some; the assay was immunoSEQ multiplex PCR. Altogether 40,000 to 45,000 clones are present, 90% to 95% being singletons, with the ten largest covering about 7%. Germline V gene lookup returns CDR1 LNHDA and CDR2 SQIVND (reference sequence). The CDR3 is made up of 15 amino acids. Germline trimming cut 8 bases from V and 3 bases from J; bases unmatched to any gene: 7. Sequencing was performed on CD8+ T cells from peripheral blood mononuclear cells, taken in the third trimester of pregnancy. The sequence was collected from a female donor with multiple sclerosis, enrolled in a pregnancy study. The V call is TRBV19, the J call TRBJ2-7; 13 bases map to TRBD2. The DNA of the CDR3 is TGTGCCAGTTCCTGGGGACTAGCGGGGTTCTACGAGCAGTACTTC. The encoded protein is CASSWGLAGFYEQYF.